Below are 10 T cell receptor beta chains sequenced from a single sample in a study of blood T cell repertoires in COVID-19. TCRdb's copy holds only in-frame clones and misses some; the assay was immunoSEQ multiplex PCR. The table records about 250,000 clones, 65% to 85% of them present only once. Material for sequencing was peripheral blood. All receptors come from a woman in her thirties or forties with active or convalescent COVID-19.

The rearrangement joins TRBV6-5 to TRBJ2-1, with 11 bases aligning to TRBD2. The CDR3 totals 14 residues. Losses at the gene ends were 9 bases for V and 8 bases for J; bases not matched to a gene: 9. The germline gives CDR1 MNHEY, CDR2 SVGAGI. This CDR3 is CASVTSGGRHEQFF. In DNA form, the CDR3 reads TGTGCCAGTGTAACTAGCGGGGGTCGTCATGAGCAGTTCTTC.

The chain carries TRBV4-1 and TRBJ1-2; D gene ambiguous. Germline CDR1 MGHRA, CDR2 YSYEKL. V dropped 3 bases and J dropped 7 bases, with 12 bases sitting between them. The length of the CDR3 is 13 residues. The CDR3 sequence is CASSQEGTVGYTF. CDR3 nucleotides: TGCGCCAGCAGCCAGGAGGGAACCGTTGGCTACACCTTC.

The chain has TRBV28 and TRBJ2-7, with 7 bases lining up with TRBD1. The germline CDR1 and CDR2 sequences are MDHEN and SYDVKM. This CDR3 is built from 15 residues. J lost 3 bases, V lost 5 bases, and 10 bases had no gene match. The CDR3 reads CASSPADRWGYEQYV. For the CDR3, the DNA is TGTGCCAGCAGTCCTGCGGACAGGTGGGGCTACGAGCAGTACGTC.

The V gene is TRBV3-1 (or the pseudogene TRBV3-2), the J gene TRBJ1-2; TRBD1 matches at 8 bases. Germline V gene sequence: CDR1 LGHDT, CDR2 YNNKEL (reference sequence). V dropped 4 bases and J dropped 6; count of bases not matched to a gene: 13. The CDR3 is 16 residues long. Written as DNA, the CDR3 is TGTGCCAGCAGCCCATGGACTCCCGGACAGGGAAATGGCTACACCTTC. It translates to CASSPWTPGQGNGYTF.

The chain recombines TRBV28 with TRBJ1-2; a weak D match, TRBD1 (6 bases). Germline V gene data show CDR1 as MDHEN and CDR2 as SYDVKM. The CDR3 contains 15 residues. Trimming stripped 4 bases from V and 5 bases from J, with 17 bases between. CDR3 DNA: TGTGCCAGCAGTTCCCACCGGGGAGGGGGGTATGGCTACACCTTC. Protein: CASSSHRGGGYGYTF.

CDR3 coding DNA: TGCGCCAGCAGCCTGTGGACAGGGGACACCGGGGAGCTGTTTTTT. As protein: CASSLWTGDTGELFF. This chain joins TRBV5-1 and TRBJ2-2; 9 bases fit TRBD1. The ends lost 4 bases at V and 3 bases at J; junction bases unmatched: 4. Germline-derived CDR1 and CDR2 are SGHRS and YFSETQ. The CDR3 contains 15 residues. The variable domain in full, completed from reference TRBV5-1 and TRBJ2-2, reads KAGVTQTPRYLIKTRGQQVTLSCSPISGHRSVSWYQQTPGQGLQFLFEYFSETQRNKGNFPGRFSGRQFSNSRSEMNVSTLELGDSALYLCASSLWTGDTGELFFGEGSRLTVL.

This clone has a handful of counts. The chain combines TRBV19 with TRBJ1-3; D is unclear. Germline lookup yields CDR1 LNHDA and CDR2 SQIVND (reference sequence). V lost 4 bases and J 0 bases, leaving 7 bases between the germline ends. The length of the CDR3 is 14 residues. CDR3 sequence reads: CASSSRHSGNTIYF. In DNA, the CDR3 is TGTGCCAGTAGTAGCCGACACTCTGGAAACACCATATATTTT.

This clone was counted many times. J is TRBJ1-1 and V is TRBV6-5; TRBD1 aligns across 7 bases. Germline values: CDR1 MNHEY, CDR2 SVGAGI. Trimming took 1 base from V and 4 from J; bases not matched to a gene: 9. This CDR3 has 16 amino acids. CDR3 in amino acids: CASSYFRQGPGTEAFF. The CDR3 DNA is TGTGCCAGCAGTTACTTCAGACAGGGCCCAGGCACTGAAGCTTTCTTT.

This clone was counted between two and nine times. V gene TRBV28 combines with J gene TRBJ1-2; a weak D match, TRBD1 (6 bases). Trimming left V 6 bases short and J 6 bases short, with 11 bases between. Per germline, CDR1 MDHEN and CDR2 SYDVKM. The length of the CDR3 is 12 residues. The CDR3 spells CASRIGGDGYTF. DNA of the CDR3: TGTGCCAGCAGGATAGGGGGGGATGGCTACACCTTC.

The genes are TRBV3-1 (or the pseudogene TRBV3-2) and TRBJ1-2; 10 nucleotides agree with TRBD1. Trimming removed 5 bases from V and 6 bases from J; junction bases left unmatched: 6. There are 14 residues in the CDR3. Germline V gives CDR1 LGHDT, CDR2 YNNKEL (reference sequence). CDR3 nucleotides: TGTGCCAGCAGCTTTGGACAGGGGGTTGATGGCTACACCTTC. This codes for CASSFGQGVDGYTF.